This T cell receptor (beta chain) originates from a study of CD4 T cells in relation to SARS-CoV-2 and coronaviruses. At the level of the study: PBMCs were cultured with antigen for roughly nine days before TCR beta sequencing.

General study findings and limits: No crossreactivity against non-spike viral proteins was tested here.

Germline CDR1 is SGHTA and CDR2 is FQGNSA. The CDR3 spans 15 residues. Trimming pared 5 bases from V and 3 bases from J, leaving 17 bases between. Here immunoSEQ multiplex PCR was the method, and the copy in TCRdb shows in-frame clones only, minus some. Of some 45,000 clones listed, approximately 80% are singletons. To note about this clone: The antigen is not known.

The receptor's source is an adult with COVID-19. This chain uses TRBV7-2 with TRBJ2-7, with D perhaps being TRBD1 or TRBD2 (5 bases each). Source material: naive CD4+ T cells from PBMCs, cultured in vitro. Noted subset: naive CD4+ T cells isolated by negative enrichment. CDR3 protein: CASSITGTEGYEQYF. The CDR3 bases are TGTGCCAGCAGCATAACCGGGACGGAAGGCTACGAGCAGTACTTC.